A selection of T cell receptor beta chains follows, all from one sample in a study of T-cell reconstitution after alpha-beta-depleted transplantation in children. TCRdb re-called the PCR reads through MiXCR, storing one row per CDR3 protein. In the table there are 700,000 to 950,000 distinct CDR3 sequences, approximately 15% of which are singletons. Sequenced material: PBMCs, mostly from graft donor cells, taken 360 days after TCRalphabeta/CD19-depleted stem cell transplant. These receptors originate from a male patient younger than 18 who had a stem cell transplant for acute lymphoblastic leukemia, so the T cells may come from the graft donor. Both conserved end residues are part of each CDR3.

v_gene	j_gene	CDR3aa
TRBV4-2	TRBJ1-3	CASSQADTSSGNTIYF
TRBV20-1	TRBJ2-5	CSATSRVLVQETQYF
TRBV9	TRBJ2-7	CASSAGTGPYEQNF
TRBV3-1	TRBJ2-5	CASSQEGIAGGRETQYF
TRBV7-6	TRBJ1-1	CASSPHRQGRYTEAFF
TRBV11-2	TRBJ2-3	CASSLRILGTSGRAWTDTQYF
TRBV9	TRBJ2-7	CASGGDSRVNEQYF
TRBV4-2	TRBJ2-3	CASSQGPRGVTDTQYF
TRBV15	TRBJ1-5	CATSTDRVFQPQHF
TRBV29-1	TRBJ2-3	CSVEDLETGVADTQYF
TRBV18	TRBJ1-1	CASSSWDLRTEAFF
TRBV20-1	TRBJ2-7	CSARGPHPTQYF
TRBV29-1	TRBJ2-7	CSAGGAGVDEQYF
TRBV12-3/TRBV12-4	TRBJ2-2	CASSLIPNTGELFF
TRBV9	TRBJ1-2	CASSVALPTTRGYTF
TRBV20-1	TRBJ2-1	CSARNAAENSYNEQFF
TRBV6-2/TRBV6-3	TRBJ1-1	CASIRQGATEAFF
TRBV12-3/TRBV12-4	TRBJ2-2	CASRSSANTGELFF